A selection of T cell receptor beta chains follows, all from one sample in a study of T-cell memory formation after mild COVID-19. TCRdb fed the 5' RACE reads into MiXCR, producing one record per CDR3 protein. The sample shows roughly 480,000 distinct CDR3 sequences, approximately 25% of them seen only once. Sequenced: PBMCs or a T cell subset sorted from them (not recorded which). The receptors were sampled from an adult woman who had mild COVID-19 (a few samples of this study predate the infection). Cell type and time point are not known. CDR3s include the opening cysteine and the closing phenylalanine or tryptophan. A D gene is named only where the DNA matches it firmly. Clone size is given for some rows only: seen once, a few or many times, or a class if the clone is expanded.

few	.	TRBV5-4	TRBJ2-3	CASSLLQLEGLTDTQYF	TGTGCCAGCAGCCTCCTCCAGTTGGAGGGATTAACAGATACGCAGTATTTT
.	.	TRBV24-1	TRBJ2-1	CATSDLIEGNEQFF	TGTGCCACCAGTGATTTGATAGAAGGCAATGAGCAGTTCTTC
.	.	TRBV15	TRBJ2-1	CATSRGIEGQYAEQFF	TGTGCCACCAGCAGGGGAATCGAGGGCCAGTATGCTGAGCAGTTCTTC
.	.	TRBV18	TRBJ2-1	CASSPDANEQFF	TGTGCCAGCTCACCAGACGCCAATGAGCAGTTCTTC
.	TRBD1	TRBV6-5	TRBJ2-7	CASRGQGVPYEQYF	TGTGCCAGCAGGGGACAGGGGGTTCCCTACGAGCAGTACTTC
.	.	TRBV2	TRBJ1-5	CASRADGRPQHF	TGTGCCAGCAGAGCAGACGGTCGACCCCAGCATTTT
few	.	TRBV19	TRBJ2-7	CASSSQGYSYEQYF	TGTGCCAGTAGTAGTCAGGGCTACTCCTACGAGCAGTACTTC
.	TRBD2	TRBV3-1	TRBJ2-3	CASSQEGTSGRAGIATQYF	TGTGCCAGCAGCCAGGAAGGGACTAGCGGGAGGGCCGGAATTGCTACGCAGTATTTT
.	.	TRBV20-1	TRBJ2-5	CSARQGIQETQYF	TGCAGTGCTAGACAGGGGATCCAAGAGACCCAGTACTTC
few	.	TRBV14	TRBJ1-1	CASSQLQKSGEAFF	TGTGCCAGCAGCCAACTTCAGAAGAGTGGTGAAGCTTTCTTT
.	.	TRBV7-9	TRBJ1-6	CASSSLRVQGAPLHF	TGTGCCAGCAGCTCACTGAGAGTTCAGGGCGCACCCCTCCACTTT
few	.	TRBV12-3/TRBV12-4	TRBJ1-2	CASSPTGQDYNYGYTF	TGTGCCAGCAGTCCTACGGGACAAGATTATAACTATGGCTACACCTTC
.	TRBD1	TRBV5-1	TRBJ2-5	CASSPYGTGEARETQYF	TGCGCCAGCAGCCCCTATGGGACAGGGGAGGCTAGAGAGACCCAGTACTTC
.	.	TRBV3-1	TRBJ1-1	CASSPFTSRTEAFF	TGTGCCAGCAGCCCGTTCACTTCCCGGACTGAAGCTTTCTTT
.	TRBD1	TRBV12-3/TRBV12-4	TRBJ1-1	CASSRIWTGGSSEAFF	TGTGCCAGCAGCCGTATATGGACAGGGGGTTCGTCTGAAGCTTTCTTT
many	TRBD2	TRBV5-1	TRBJ2-2	CASSRLAAGTGELFF	TGCGCCAGCAGCAGACTAGCGGCGGGCACCGGGGAGCTGTTTTTT
.	.	TRBV6-5	TRBJ2-1	CASSYSLGVIDEQFF	TGTGCCAGCAGTTACAGTCTCGGGGTGATAGATGAGCAGTTCTTC
once	TRBD2	TRBV18	TRBJ2-7	CASSPRLAGGFYEQYF	TGTGCCAGCTCACCAAGACTAGCGGGAGGGTTCTACGAGCAGTACTTC
few	.	TRBV7-9	TRBJ2-3	CASSPLGGKVGDTQYF	TGTGCCAGCAGCCCCCTCGGAGGGAAGGTGGGGGATACGCAGTATTTT
.	.	TRBV11-2	TRBJ2-1	CASSISGTEQFF	TGTGCCAGCAGTATTAGCGGAACTGAGCAGTTCTTC
.	TRBD1	TRBV14	TRBJ2-7	CASSQDRDSRQYF	TGTGCCAGCAGCCAAGACAGGGACAGTAGGCAGTACTTC
.	.	TRBV29-1	TRBJ1-1	CSVDGSLNTEAFF	TGCAGCGTTGACGGCAGCTTGAACACTGAAGCTTTCTTT
few	.	TRBV29-1	TRBJ1-2	CSVLTRALGYTF	TGCAGCGTCTTGACTAGGGCCCTTGGCTACACCTTC
few	.	TRBV6-1	TRBJ1-3	CASSEGSSGNTIYF	TGTGCCAGCAGTGAAGGGAGCTCTGGAAACACCATATATTTT
.	.	TRBV2	TRBJ2-2	CASSTGASGELFF	TGTGCCAGCAGTACGGGGGCGTCCGGGGAGCTGTTTTTT
few	TRBD1	TRBV12-3/TRBV12-4	TRBJ2-1	CASSRQGAKNEQFF	TGTGCCAGCAGCCGACAGGGGGCTAAGAATGAGCAGTTCTTC
once	TRBD2	TRBV3-1	TRBJ2-1	CASSHERARTRSEQFF	TGTGCGAGCAGCCACGAGCGTGCAAGGACTAGAAGTGAGCAGTTCTTC
.	.	TRBV6-5	TRBJ2-3	CASTHRLSDTQYF	TGTGCCAGTACCCACCGACTTTCAGATACGCAGTATTTT
.	TRBD2	TRBV20-1	TRBJ2-1	CSARDLAGGSYNEQFF	TGCAGTGCTAGAGATTTGGCGGGGGGCTCCTACAATGAGCAGTTCTTC
.	.	TRBV2	TRBJ2-1	CASRLDRAYNEQFF	TGTGCCAGCAGATTGGACAGAGCCTACAATGAGCAGTTCTTC
many	TRBD2	TRBV20-1	TRBJ2-2	CSARGTSGGDTGELFF	TGCAGTGCTAGGGGGACTAGCGGAGGAGACACCGGGGAGCTGTTTTTT